This TCR beta chain was recorded in a study of blood T cell repertoires in COVID-19. Across the whole study: From the United States, Italy and Spain came samples of acute and convalescent COVID-19. In each case, the material was cDNA or gDNA derived from T cells, B-cell-depleted T cells, or PBMCs.

Source study methods: For nucleated cells, counts were estimated from reference gene primer amplification. The method was immunoSEQ multiplex PCR; TCRdb's version includes in-frame clones alone and lacks a portion of them. Clonal size and the V and J genes are those of that table, whereas D and trimming came from the DNA. The data contain over 200,000 clones, roughly nine tenths of them seen just once; the ten biggest clones take up 0.65% to 0.85%. From germline, CDR1 is SGHAT and CDR2 FQNNGV. This CDR3 spans 16 amino acids. V was clipped by 5 bases and J by 0 bases; unmatched bases: 9. Sequencing was carried out using peripheral blood. This TCR derives from a middle-aged man with acute or convalescent COVID-19. This chain links TRBV11-2 with TRBJ2-7, with 8 bases aligning to TRBD2. The CDR3 loop is CASSLVGAGGSYEQYF. For the CDR3, the DNA is TGTGCCAGCAGCCTAGTGGGGGCGGGAGGCTCCTACGAGCAGTACTTC.